What follows are 26 T cell receptor beta chains derived from one specimen sequenced in a study of multiple sclerosis patients with progressive multifocal leukoencephalopathy. As to time point: time of PML onset. Measured with immunoSEQ multiplex PCR; TCRdb has only the in-frame clones, and not every one. The data show tens of thousands of clones, about 85% seen once. The sequences come from PBMCs, collected from a patient treated with natalizumab. Receptors originate from a woman between 25 and 40 years old with progressive multifocal leukoencephalopathy.

Concerning this clone itself: Other nucleotide sequences in the sample specify the same CDR3. The CDR3 here is CSALGLAGGTGELFF. The CDR3 coding sequence is TGCAGCGCCCTTGGACTAGCTGGGGGCACCGGGGAGCTGTTTTTT. The J gene is TRBJ2-2, the V gene TRBV29-1; 8 bases align to TRBD2. CDR1 SQVTM and CDR2 ANQGSEA come from the germline V gene. The V and J ends lost 7 bases and 4 bases, in that order; junction bases with no gene match: 11. This CDR3 has 15 residues.

This sequence joins TRBV4-1 and TRBJ2-5; possibly TRBD2 for D (5 bases). The J call may be wrong; the DNA end is better matched by TRBJ2-7. The CDR3 has 14 residues. Germline V gene data show CDR1 as MGHRA and CDR2 as YSYEKL. The CDR3 DNA sequence: TGCGCCAGCAGCTCTAGTGAGGGATCCTACGAGCAGTACTTC. Translating it yields CASSSSEGSYEQYF.

The rearrangement joins TRBV7-2 to TRBJ2-2; 8 bases map to TRBD1. Germline values: CDR1 SGHTA, CDR2 FQGNSA. The V segment lost 1 base and the J segment 1 base; nucleotides outside the gene matches: 2. This CDR3 has 16 amino acids. The CDR3: CASSLGDRRNTGELFF. CDR3 DNA: TGTGCCAGCAGCTTAGGGGACAGGAGGAACACCGGGGAGCTGTTTTTT.

The V and J genes are TRBV5-6 and TRBJ2-5; 7 nucleotides align to TRBD2. The CDR3 extends over 16 amino acids. The ends lost 2 bases at V and 2 bases at J; junction bases unmatched: 9. The germline V gene encodes CDR1 SGHDT and CDR2 YYEEEE. This CDR3 is CASSFPLAELQETQYF. The CDR3, as DNA: TGTGCCAGCAGCTTCCCTCTAGCGGAGCTTCAAGAGACCCAGTACTTC.

V and J are TRBV11-1 and TRBJ2-5; D is perhaps TRBD1 (6 bases). The J call is in doubt because the DNA end fits TRBJ2-7 better. Germline CDR1 SGHAT, CDR2 FQDESV (reference sequence). This CDR3 spans 12 amino acids. The CDR3 sequence: CASSHTGIEQYF. As DNA, the CDR3 is TGTGCCAGCAGCCATACAGGGATCGAGCAGTACTTC.

The chain has TRBV5-4 and TRBJ2-1; D assignment may be TRBD1 or TRBD2 (5 bases each). CDR1 is SGHNT, CDR2 YYREEE, per germline (reference sequence). The CDR3 extends over 13 amino acids. The V end lost 5 bases, the J end lost 5 bases, and 11 bases lay between the germline ends. The CDR3 protein is CASSYGTNNEQFF. The CDR3 coding sequence is TGTGCCAGCAGTTATGGGACGAACAATGAGCAGTTCTTC. The full variable domain, its missing parts supplied by reference TRBV5-4 and TRBJ2-1, is ETGVTQSPTHLIKTRGQQVTLRCSSQSGHNTVSWYQQALGQGPQFIFQYYREEENGRGNFPPRFSGLQFPNYSSELNVNALELDDSALYLCASSYGTNNEQFFGPGTRLTVL.

V gene TRBV10-3 combines with J gene TRBJ2-2; a weak D match, TRBD2 (6 bases). CDR1 and CDR2 from the germline V gene are ENHRY and SYGVKD. CDR3 size: 15 residues. The ends were cut back, 4 bases at V and 1 base at J, with 10 bases in the middle. The CDR3 protein is CAISGSGENTGELFF. For the CDR3, the DNA is TGTGCCATCAGTGGATCGGGGGAGAACACCGGGGAGCTGTTTTTT.

The chain combines TRBV4-3 with TRBJ1-4, with 9 positions matching TRBD1. Germline CDR1 LGHNA, CDR2 YSLEER. The CDR3 covers 15 residues. V lost 4 bases, J lost 5 bases, and 5 bases stayed unmatched. CDR3 sequence (DNA): TGCGCCAGCAGCCCCGGGACAGGGAGCAATGAAAAACTGTTTTTT. It translates to CASSPGTGSNEKLFF.

This clone was observed a handful of times. This chain connects TRBV6-4 to TRBJ2-1; 9 bases map to TRBD2. Unmatched junction bases numbered 8, after V lost 6 bases and J lost 5 bases. In germline, CDR1 is MRHNA, CDR2 SNTAGT. The CDR3 consists of 15 residues. The CDR3 loop reads CASRIERGANNEQFF. As DNA, the CDR3 is TGTGCCAGCAGAATTGAGCGGGGGGCCAACAATGAGCAGTTCTTC.

The CDR3 reads CASSEQGGGFFEQYF. The CDR3 coding sequence is TGTGCCAGCAGTGAACAGGGGGGAGGGTTCTTCGAGCAGTACTTC. This chain joins TRBV6-4 and TRBJ2-7, with a tentative D call TRBD1 (8 bases). The CDR3 runs 15 residues. Germline V gene sequence: CDR1 MRHNA, CDR2 SNTAGT. V lost 3 bases and J lost 6, with 18 bases in between.

V gene TRBV11-2 combines with J gene TRBJ2-1, with 10 bases that match TRBD1. The CDR3 is made up of 15 amino acids. Germline V lookup: CDR1 SGHAT, CDR2 FQNNGV. The trim removed 5 bases at V and 7 bases at J, leaving 8 bases unmatched. The CDR3 here is CASSARQGAGNEQFF. For the CDR3, the DNA is TGTGCCAGCAGCGCCAGACAGGGGGCGGGTAATGAGCAGTTCTTC.

The V gene is TRBV18, the J gene TRBJ1-1, with 7 bases identical to TRBD1. Germline CDR1 is KGHSH and CDR2 is LQKENI. The CDR3 loop spans 14 amino acids. Trimming cost V 4 bases and J 3 bases; bases outside gene matches: 5. Here the CDR3 reads CASSLLTGDTEAFF. Here the CDR3 DNA reads TGTGCCAGCTCACTATTAACAGGGGACACTGAAGCTTTCTTT.

This clone was observed once. The CDR3 DNA reads as TGTGCCAGCAGCCGACAGGGAGCCGGGGAGCTGTTTTTT. It yields the protein CASSRQGAGELFF. This chain links TRBV7-2 with TRBJ2-2; the match to TRBD1 covers 7 bases. The CDR3 loop spans 13 amino acids. Germline V gene data show CDR1 as SGHTA and CDR2 as FQGNSA. Germline trimming cut 5 bases from V and 6 bases from J; bases unmatched to any gene: 3.

The chain employs TRBV5-1 and TRBJ2-3; D gene unclear. Germline V gene lookup returns CDR1 SGHRS and CDR2 YFSETQ. Trimming took 4 bases from V and 6 from J, leaving 12 bases between them. This CDR3 contains 13 residues. CDR3 sequence reads: CASSPQSGDTQYF. DNA of the CDR3: TGCGCCAGCAGCCCGCAATCTGGGGATACGCAGTATTTT.

V gene TRBV21-1 combines with J gene TRBJ2-2. TRBV21-1 is noted as a pseudogene. The CDR3 covers 16 residues. DNA of the CDR3: TGTGCCAGCAGCAAAGGTGTCAGAGAAGAGACCGGGGAGCTGTTTTTT. It encodes CASSKGVREETGELFF.

V gene TRBV6-5 combines with J gene TRBJ1-1, with 8 positions matching TRBD1. Unmatched junction bases numbered 3, after V lost 2 bases and J lost 4 bases. Per the germline V gene, CDR1 is MNHEY and CDR2 is SVGAGI. The CDR3 runs 14 residues. The CDR3 loop is CASSYHRGGTEAFF. The DNA of the CDR3 is TGTGCCAGCAGTTACCACAGGGGGGGCACTGAAGCTTTCTTT.

The chain joins TRBV7-3 to TRBJ1-1; D not resolved. The CDR3 is 13 amino acids. V dropped 3 bases and J dropped 1 base, with 6 bases sitting between them. CDR1 and CDR2 (germline): SGHTA, FQGTGA. As DNA, the CDR3 is TGTGCCAGCAGCTTTTCGGGGAACACTGAAGCTTTCTTT. This encodes CASSFSGNTEAFF. Filled out from reference TRBV7-3 and TRBJ1-1, the complete variable domain reads GAGVSQTPSNKVTEKGKYVELRCDPISGHTALYWYRQSLGQGPEFLIYFQGTGAADDSGLPNDRFFAVRPEGSVSTLKIQRTERGDSAVYLCASSFSGNTEAFFGQGTRLTVV.

This clone was found a few times. The V and J genes are TRBV9 and TRBJ2-2; D remains ambiguous. CDR3 length: 11 residues. V gave up 3 bases and J gave up 3 bases, with 0 bases separating them. Germline V gives CDR1 SGDLS, CDR2 YYNGEE. The CDR3 region has the DNA TGTGCCAGCAGCGACACCGGGGAGCTGTTTTTT. Its protein product is CASSDTGELFF.

The V and J genes are TRBV6-1 and TRBJ1-2; 9 nucleotides align to TRBD1. The CDR3 runs 15 residues. The V and J ends lost 4 bases and 4 bases, in that order; junction bases with no gene match: 7. Germline loops: CDR1 MNHNS, CDR2 SASEGT. This chain's CDR3 is CASSVRTGEGYGYTF. CDR3 coding DNA: TGTGCCAGCAGTGTAAGGACAGGGGAAGGCTATGGCTACACCTTC.

This clone showed up just once. This chain connects TRBV27 to TRBJ1-1, with D hard to call. The germline V gene encodes CDR1 MNHEY and CDR2 SMNVEV (reference sequence). The CDR3 totals 12 residues. The V end was cut by 8 bases, the J end by 8 bases, with 15 bases between. The CDR3 nucleotides read TGTGCCAGCCGGACCGGGCACAGAGAAGCTTTCTTT. This codes for CASRTGHREAFF.

The chain uses TRBV5-1 and TRBJ2-1; 7 bases align to TRBD2. V lost 0 bases, J lost 4 bases, and 7 bases stayed unmatched. CDR1 SGHRS and CDR2 YFSETQ come from the germline V gene. The CDR3 has 16 residues. CDR3 loop: CASSLGGIGRYNEQFF. CDR3 bases: TGCGCCAGCAGCTTGGGTGGCATCGGGAGGTACAATGAGCAGTTCTTC.

This clone was found once. V gene TRBV19 combines with J gene TRBJ2-2, with TRBD1 matching 8 bases. The J segment lost 1 base and the V segment lost 5 bases, leaving 3 bases of the junction unmatched. There are 15 residues in the CDR3. CDR1 LNHDA and CDR2 SQIVND come from the germline V gene (reference sequence). The CDR3 reads CASSLGTGNTGELFF. For the CDR3, the DNA is TGTGCCAGTAGTTTAGGGACAGGGAACACCGGGGAGCTGTTTTTT.

The rearrangement links TRBV7-2 to TRBJ2-2, with 8 bases fitting TRBD1. The V gene end was trimmed by 5 bases and the J gene end by 4 bases; junction bases not matched to a gene: 6. Germline CDR1 SGHTA, CDR2 FQGNSA. The CDR3 consists of 15 residues. CDR3 protein: CASSPVTGATGELFF. The CDR3 DNA reads TGTGCCAGCAGCCCCGTGACAGGGGCCACCGGGGAGCTGTTTTTT.

The table lists this clone with a count of one. V and J are TRBV6-6 and TRBJ2-3; D may be TRBD2 (6 bases). The CDR3 is 15 amino acids. V was trimmed by 4 bases and J by 1 base, leaving 12 bases between them. Germline CDR1 reads MNHNY; CDR2 reads SVGAGI (reference sequence). The chain's CDR3 is CASSLGGDRTDTQYF. The CDR3 DNA reads TGTGCCAGCAGTTTGGGAGGAGATCGCACAGATACGCAGTATTTT.

The V call is TRBV7-2, the J call TRBJ2-7; no reliable D call. The V end lost 5 bases, the J end lost 1 base, and 3 bases lay between the germline ends. There are 11 residues in the CDR3. Looked up from germline, CDR1 is SGHTA and CDR2 is FQGNSA. The CDR3 is CASSRSYEQYF. In DNA form, the CDR3 reads TGTGCCAGCAGCCGGTCCTACGAGCAGTACTTC.

The CDR3 reads CASSALWDRGFSYEQYF. For the CDR3, the DNA is TGTGCCAGCAGTGCCTTATGGGACAGGGGATTCTCCTACGAGCAGTACTTC. The chain carries TRBV6-1 and TRBJ2-5, with TRBD1 identical over 10 bases. Matching the DNA end better, TRBJ2-7 makes the J call doubtful. Germline loops: CDR1 MNHNS, CDR2 SASEGT. The CDR3 spans 17 residues.